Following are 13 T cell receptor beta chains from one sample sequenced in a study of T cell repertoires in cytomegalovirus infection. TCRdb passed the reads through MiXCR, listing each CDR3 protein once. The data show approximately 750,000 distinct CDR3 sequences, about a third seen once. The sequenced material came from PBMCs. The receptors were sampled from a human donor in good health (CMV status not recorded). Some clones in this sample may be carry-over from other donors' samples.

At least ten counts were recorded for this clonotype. The CDR3 loop is CASSPSRDRGSFQYF. The DNA of the CDR3 is TGTGCCAGCAGCCCGTCCCGGGACAGGGGATCCTTTCAGTACTTC. The gene calls are TRBV7-2 and TRBJ2-4; 10 bases align to TRBD1. The CDR3 spans 15 residues. The J segment lost 11 bases and the V segment lost 5 bases, leaving 12 bases of the junction unmatched. Germline lookup yields CDR1 SGHTA and CDR2 FQGNSA.

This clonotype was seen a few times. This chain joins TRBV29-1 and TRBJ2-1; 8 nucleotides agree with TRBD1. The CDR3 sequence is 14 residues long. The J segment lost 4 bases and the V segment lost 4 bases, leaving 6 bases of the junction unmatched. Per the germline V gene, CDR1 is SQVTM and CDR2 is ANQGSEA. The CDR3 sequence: CSVARTGTYNEQFF. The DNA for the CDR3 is TGCAGCGTTGCAAGGACAGGGACATACAATGAGCAGTTCTTC.

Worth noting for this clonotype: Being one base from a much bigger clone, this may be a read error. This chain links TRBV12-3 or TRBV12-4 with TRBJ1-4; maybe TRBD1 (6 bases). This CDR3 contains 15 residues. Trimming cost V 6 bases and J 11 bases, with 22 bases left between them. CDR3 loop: CASREKGLGGDKLFF. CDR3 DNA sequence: TGTGCCAGCAGAGAAAAGGGCCTAGGGGGTGACAAACTGTTTTTT.

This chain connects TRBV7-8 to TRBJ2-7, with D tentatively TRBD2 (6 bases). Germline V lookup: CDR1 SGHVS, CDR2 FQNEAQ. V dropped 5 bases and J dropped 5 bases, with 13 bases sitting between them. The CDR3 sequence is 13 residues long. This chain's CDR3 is CASSAGTANEQYF. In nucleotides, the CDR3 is TGTGCCAGCAGCGCGGGGACCGCGAACGAGCAGTACTTC.

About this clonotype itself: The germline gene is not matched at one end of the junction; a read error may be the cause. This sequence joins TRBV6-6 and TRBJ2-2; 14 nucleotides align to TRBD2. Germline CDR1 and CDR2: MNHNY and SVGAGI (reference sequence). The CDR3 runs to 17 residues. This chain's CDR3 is CASSYGGLAGEAGALFF. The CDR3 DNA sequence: TGTGCCAGCAGTTACGGGGGACTAGCGGGAGAGGCCGGGGCGCTGTTTTTT.

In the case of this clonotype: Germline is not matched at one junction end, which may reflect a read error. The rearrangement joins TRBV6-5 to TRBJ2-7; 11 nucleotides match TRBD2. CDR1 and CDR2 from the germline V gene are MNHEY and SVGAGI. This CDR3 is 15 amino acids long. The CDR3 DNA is TGTGCCCGCAGTCCTCAACTAGCGGGAGTCCACGAGCAGTACTTC. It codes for CARSPQLAGVHEQYF.

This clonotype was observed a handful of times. Written as DNA, the CDR3 is TGTGCCAGCAGTTTGCTTGCAGGGAGAGGGGGCTACACCTTC. It specifies CASSLLAGRGGYTF. The genes are TRBV28 and TRBJ1-2; the D gene is possibly TRBD1 (5 bases). The V end was cut by 3 bases, the J end by 8 bases, with 16 bases between. CDR3 length: 14 amino acids. Per the germline V gene, CDR1 is MDHEN and CDR2 is SYDVKM.

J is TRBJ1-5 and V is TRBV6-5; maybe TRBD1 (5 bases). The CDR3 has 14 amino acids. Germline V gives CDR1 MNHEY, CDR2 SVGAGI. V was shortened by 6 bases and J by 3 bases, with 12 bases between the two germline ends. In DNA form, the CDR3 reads TGTGCCAGCAGCCTGGGACGGACCAATCAGCCCCAGCATTTT. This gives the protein CASSLGRTNQPQHF.

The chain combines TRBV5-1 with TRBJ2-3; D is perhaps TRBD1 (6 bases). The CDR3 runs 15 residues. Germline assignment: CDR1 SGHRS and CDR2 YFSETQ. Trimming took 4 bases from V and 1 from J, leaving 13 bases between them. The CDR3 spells CASSTQGSGTDTQYF. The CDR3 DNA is TGCGCCAGCAGCACACAGGGAAGCGGCACAGATACGCAGTATTTT.

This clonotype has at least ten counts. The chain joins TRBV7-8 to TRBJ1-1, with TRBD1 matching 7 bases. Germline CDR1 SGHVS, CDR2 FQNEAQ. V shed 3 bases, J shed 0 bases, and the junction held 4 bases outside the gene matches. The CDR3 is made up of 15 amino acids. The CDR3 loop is CASSFSGQLNTEAFF. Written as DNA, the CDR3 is TGTGCCAGCAGCTTCTCGGGACAGTTGAACACTGAAGCTTTCTTT.

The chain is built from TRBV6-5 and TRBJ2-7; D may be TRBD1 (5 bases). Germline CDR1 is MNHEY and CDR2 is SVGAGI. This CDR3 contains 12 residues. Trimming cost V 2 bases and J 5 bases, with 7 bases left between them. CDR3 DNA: TGTGCCAGCAGTTACCAGGGCGACGAGCAGTACTTC. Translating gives CASSYQGDEQYF.

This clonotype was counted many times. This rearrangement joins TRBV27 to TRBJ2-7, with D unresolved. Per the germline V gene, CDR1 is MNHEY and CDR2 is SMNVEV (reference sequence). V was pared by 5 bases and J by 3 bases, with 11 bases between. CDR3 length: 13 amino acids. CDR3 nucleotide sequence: TGTGCCAGCAGTCTCGGGCTTGTCTACGAGCAGTACTTC. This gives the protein CASSLGLVYEQYF.

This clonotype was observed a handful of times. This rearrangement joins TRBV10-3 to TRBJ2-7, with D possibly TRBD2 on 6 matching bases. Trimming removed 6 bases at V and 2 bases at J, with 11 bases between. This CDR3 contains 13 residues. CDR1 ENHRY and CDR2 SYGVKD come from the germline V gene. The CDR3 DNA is TGTGCCATCAGCGACTCTAGCGCCTACGAGCAGTACTTC. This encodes CAISDSSAYEQYF.